Each of the 29 T cell receptor beta chains below was sequenced from the same sample in a study of shared clonotypes between healthy human individuals (dated by TCRdb to 2020 to 2022). The method behind the library was the immunoSEQ multiplex PCR assay. Not all clones reach the TCRdb copy of this immuneACCESS table, which keeps in-frame sequences only. Checked studies attribute under half of the gap to unresolved V genes and leave the rest unexplained. Here the sample has more than 2 million clones; roughly 95% occur a single time. The top ten constitute approximately 1.2% of the sample. CD8 naive samples were CD45RO-negative cells positively selected for CCR7, giving a CD45RA+CCR7+ population that excluded TemRA cells. Sequenced input: naive CD8+ T cells sorted from blood. The sample's cell subset or site label, decoded: CD45RA+CCR7+. These receptors all come from a man between 18 and 35 years old in good health.

V gene TRBV4-1 combines with J gene TRBJ2-7; tentatively, D is TRBD1 or TRBD2 (6 bases each). Germline-derived CDR1 and CDR2 are MGHRA and YSYEKL. V was cut by 0 bases and J by 3 bases, with 12 bases left in between. The CDR3 covers 15 residues. CDR3 protein: CASSQDPGALYEQYF. The DNA for the CDR3 is TGCGCCAGCAGCCAAGATCCGGGGGCCCTCTACGAGCAGTACTTC.

The V call is TRBV28, the J call TRBJ1-3; 9 nucleotides match TRBD1. Germline V gives CDR1 MDHEN, CDR2 SYDVKM. J lost 2 bases, V lost 4 bases, and 9 bases had no gene match. CDR3 size: 17 residues. CDR3 protein: CASSSRTGVPPGNTIYF. CDR3 sequence (DNA): TGTGCCAGCAGTTCCCGGACAGGGGTCCCACCTGGAAACACCATATATTTT.

About this clone: The junction and the germline gene differ at one end; a read error may be behind it. At the DNA level, this CDR3 is encoded by other sequences in the same sample as well. The chain uses TRBV5-1 and TRBJ2-7; D might be TRBD1 (7 bases). CDR3 length: 13 amino acids. Germline V CDR1 and CDR2: SGHRS, YFSETQ. The CDR3 nucleotides are TGTGCCAGCAGCGCGGGACAGACCTACGAGCAGTACTTC. It encodes CASSAGQTYEQYF.

The V call is TRBV2, the J call TRBJ2-1; no reliable D call. The germline CDR1 and CDR2 sequences are SNHLY and FYNNEI. The CDR3 has 15 residues. V lost 2 bases and J lost 5, with 13 bases in between. The CDR3, as DNA: TGTGCCAGCAGTGAAACTGCCGCTCCTCACAATGAGCAGTTCTTC. Protein sequence: CASSETAAPHNEQFF.

This chain links TRBV6-5 with TRBJ2-7, with D uncertain. CDR1 and CDR2 (germline): MNHEY, SVGAGI. The CDR3 loop spans 14 amino acids. Trimming pared 2 bases from V and 3 bases from J, leaving 11 bases between. DNA of the CDR3: TGTGCCAGCAGTTACGCGGAGTTGGACTACGAGCAGTACTTC. Its protein is CASSYAELDYEQYF.

This chain connects TRBV4-1 to TRBJ2-7; D remains unclear. V gave up 2 bases and J gave up 2 bases, with 7 bases separating them. The CDR3 covers 13 residues. Per germline, CDR1 MGHRA and CDR2 YSYEKL. CDR3 loop: CASSQQHTYEQYF. CDR3 bases: TGCGCCAGCAGCCAACAACACACCTACGAGCAGTACTTC.

This clone has more than one count but fewer than ten. The rearrangement joins TRBV25-1 to TRBJ2-7; the match to TRBD1 covers 9 bases. This CDR3 spans 13 amino acids. V lost 5 bases, J lost 3 bases, and 2 bases stayed unmatched. Germline V gene lookup returns CDR1 MGHDK and CDR2 SYGVNS. The CDR3 region has the DNA TGTGCCAGCAGTTGGGGACAGGGCTACGAGCAGTACTTC. Translating gives CASSWGQGYEQYF.

Regarding this clone: One end of the junction varies from germline; a read error may be responsible. The gene calls are TRBV6-1 and TRBJ2-7; either TRBD1 or TRBD2 may fit D (5 bases each). Germline CDR1 MNHNS, CDR2 SASEGT. The CDR3 is made up of 15 amino acids. CDR3 sequence (DNA): TGTGCCAGCAGAGAAGTGGGGACGTCCTCCTACGAGCAGTACTTC. This gives the protein CASREVGTSSYEQYF.

This chain links TRBV6-1 with TRBJ1-2; 9 nucleotides line up with TRBD1. Looked up from germline, CDR1 is MNHNS and CDR2 is SASEGT. After removal of 10 bases from V and 5 bases from J, the junction contained 2 bases not matched to a gene. The CDR3 sequence is 11 residues long. The CDR3 DNA is TGTGCCACGACAGGGGGATATGGCTACACCTTC. Its translation: CATTGGYGYTF.

The gene calls are TRBV27 and TRBJ2-7; D uncertain. V lost 3 bases and J lost 0, with 6 bases in between. This CDR3 region has 13 residues. The germline V gene encodes CDR1 MNHEY and CDR2 SMNVEV (reference sequence). CDR3 amino acids: CASSFDGSYEQYF. The CDR3 region has the DNA TGTGCCAGCAGTTTCGACGGCTCCTACGAGCAGTACTTC.

The chain combines TRBV27 with TRBJ2-1; 9 nucleotides line up with TRBD2. V was clipped by 3 bases and J by 5 bases; unmatched bases: 5. CDR3 size: 15 residues. Looked up from germline, CDR1 is MNHEY and CDR2 is SMNVEV (reference sequence). CDR3 loop: CASSLKSSGDNEQFF. CDR3 nucleotide sequence: TGTGCCAGCAGTTTGAAGTCTAGCGGGGACAATGAGCAGTTCTTC.

This clone was seen just once. The chain uses TRBV29-1 and TRBJ1-2; 8 bases map to TRBD1. J lost 0 bases, V lost 5 bases, and 8 bases had no gene match. CDR1 is SQVTM, CDR2 ANQGSEA, per germline. The CDR3 is made up of 15 amino acids. The CDR3 is CSVPDRGGTNYGYTF. The CDR3 nucleotides read TGCAGCGTTCCTGACAGGGGTGGAACTAACTATGGCTACACCTTC.

The CDR3 DNA follows: TGTGCCAGCAGCTTAACTAGGGGGACTAGCTACGAGCAGTACTTC. As protein: CASSLTRGTSYEQYF. The chain has TRBV7-9 and TRBJ2-7, with 8 positions matching TRBD2. Germline trimming cut 2 bases from V and 3 bases from J; bases unmatched to any gene: 6. Germline V gene sequence: CDR1 SEHNR, CDR2 FQNEAQ (reference sequence). This CDR3 has 15 residues.

The chain combines TRBV19 with TRBJ2-7; D may correspond to TRBD1 or TRBD2 (5 bases each). Per germline, CDR1 LNHDA and CDR2 SQIVND (reference sequence). The V end was cut by 5 bases, the J end by 0 bases, with 8 bases between. The CDR3 loop spans 13 amino acids. Here the CDR3 reads CASSQGASYEQYF. CDR3 sequence (DNA): TGTGCCAGTAGTCAGGGAGCCTCCTACGAGCAGTACTTC.

This CDR3 reads CAGDASGYTEAFF. As DNA, the CDR3 is TGTGCCGGAGACGCCTCCGGGTACACTGAAGCTTTCTTT. This rearrangement joins TRBV30 to TRBJ1-1; no clear D. The length of the CDR3 is 13 residues. V was shortened by 8 bases and J by 3 bases, with 16 bases between the two germline ends. Looked up from germline, CDR1 is GTSNPN and CDR2 is SVGIG (reference sequence).

Here the CDR3 reads CASSIGTVYEQYF. As DNA, the CDR3 is TGTGCCAGCAGCATCGGGACAGTTTACGAGCAGTACTTC. This chain connects TRBV5-6 to TRBJ2-7; 7 bases agree with TRBD1. The CDR3 is 13 residues long. The germline V gene has CDR1 SGHDT and CDR2 YYEEEE. The junction had 5 bases not matched to a gene; V was cut back by 4 bases and J by 4 bases.

This chain links TRBV2 with TRBJ2-3, with a weak D call TRBD1 (5 bases). Trimming took off 2 bases at V and 2 bases at J, with 14 bases between the two ends. Germline CDR1 and CDR2: SNHLY and FYNNEI. The CDR3 runs 16 residues. CDR3 sequence: CASSETQGRPTDTQYF. For the CDR3, the DNA is TGTGCCAGCAGTGAAACGCAGGGTCGTCCCACAGATACGCAGTATTTT.

This clone was observed once. V usage is TRBV6-6 and J usage is TRBJ2-7; 12 nucleotides agree with TRBD1. The CDR3 length is 15 residues. V lost 0 bases and J lost 7; bases outside the gene matches: 4. CDR1 and CDR2 from the germline V gene are MNHNY and SVGAGI (reference sequence). The CDR3 region has the DNA TGTGCCAGCAGTTACTCCGGGACAGGGGGCCGGGAGCAGTACTTC. Translation: CASSYSGTGGREQYF.

This clone was detected only once. V usage is TRBV6-5 and J usage is TRBJ1-2, with 7 bases that match TRBD1. In germline, CDR1 is MNHEY, CDR2 SVGAGI. The CDR3 extends over 15 amino acids. Losses at the gene ends were 0 bases for V and 5 bases for J; bases not matched to a gene: 6. The CDR3 loop is CASSYSTGTDYGYTF. The CDR3 coding sequence is TGTGCCAGCAGTTACTCGACCGGGACAGATTATGGCTACACCTTC.

This chain connects TRBV5-5 to TRBJ2-7, with D possibly called TRBD1 or TRBD2 (5 bases each). The V end was cut by 6 bases, the J end by 0 bases, with 16 bases between. This CDR3 is built from 15 residues. Germline V gene lookup returns CDR1 SGHKS and CDR2 YYEKEE (reference sequence). CDR3 protein: CASTSRGANSYEQYF. As DNA, the CDR3 is TGTGCCAGCACCAGTCGGGGCGCAAACTCCTACGAGCAGTACTTC.

This chain links TRBV29-1 with TRBJ2-3, with D hard to call. This CDR3 is built from 12 residues. Germline values: CDR1 SQVTM, CDR2 ANQGSEA. Between the trimmed V and J ends, which lost 1 base and 6 bases, there was a span of 8 bases. CDR3 sequence (DNA): TGCAGCGTTGAAGGAAATGAGGATACGCAGTATTTT. Its translation: CSVEGNEDTQYF.

This chain connects TRBV4-3 to TRBJ1-6, with D perhaps matching TRBD1 (5 bases). Looked up from germline, CDR1 is LGHNA and CDR2 is YSLEER. The CDR3 has 17 residues. Trimming shortened V by 0 bases and J by 10 bases, and 19 bases separated the two germline ends. The CDR3 DNA reads as TGCGCCAGCAGCCAAGATAGTGTTCGGGGGATGGGGTCACCCCTCCACTTT. This translates into CASSQDSVRGMGSPLHF.

With respect to this clone: Other DNA sequences of this sample code for an identical CDR3. The chain has TRBV6-5 and TRBJ2-1; D perhaps matches TRBD2 (5 bases). CDR1 and CDR2 (germline): MNHEY, SVGAGI. Trimming shortened V by 3 bases and J by 4 bases, and 7 bases separated the two germline ends. The CDR3 runs to 13 residues. For the CDR3, the DNA is TGTGCCAGCAGTTATACGGGGTACAATGAGCAGTTCTTC. Translated, it gives CASSYTGYNEQFF.

This clone was detected once. CDR3 loop: CAISEEVSSSYEQYF. The DNA of the CDR3 is TGTGCCATCAGTGAAGAGGTTTCTAGCTCCTACGAGCAGTACTTC. The chain uses TRBV10-3 and TRBJ2-7, with D unclear. The CDR3 is made up of 15 amino acids. Germline V gene lookup returns CDR1 ENHRY and CDR2 SYGVKD. Trimming took 3 bases from V and 0 from J, leaving 12 bases between them.

The V call is TRBV7-9, the J call TRBJ2-5, with 10 bases matching TRBD1. CDR3 length equals 15 residues. V lost 5 bases to trimming and J lost 4 bases; unmatched junction nucleotides: 7. Germline V lookup: CDR1 SEHNR, CDR2 FQNEAQ (reference sequence). The CDR3 loop is CASSQKTGGVETQYF. CDR3 coding DNA: TGTGCCAGCAGCCAAAAGACAGGGGGCGTAGAGACCCAGTACTTC.

Here the CDR3 DNA reads TGTGCCAGCAGCTTAGGGGTGCGGGGGATCACAGATACGCAGTATTTT. It translates to CASSLGVRGITDTQYF. The rearrangement uses TRBV7-2 and TRBJ2-3; 7 bases fit TRBD2. V trimming: 1 base; J trimming: 2 bases; junction bases outside the gene matches: 6. The CDR3 totals 16 residues. From germline, CDR1 is SGHTA and CDR2 FQGNSA.

The chain is built from TRBV19 and TRBJ2-7, with 7 nucleotides matching TRBD2. This CDR3 region has 14 residues. The trim removed 4 bases at V and 0 bases at J, leaving 3 bases unmatched. Germline CDR1 is LNHDA and CDR2 is SQIVND (reference sequence). For the CDR3, the DNA is TGTGCCAGTAGTAGCGGGAGTAACTCCTACGAGCAGTACTTC. Its translation: CASSSGSNSYEQYF. Full variable domain (rest looked up from reference TRBV19 and TRBJ2-7): DGGITQSPKYLFRKEGQNVTLSCEQNLNHDAMYWYRQDPGQGLRLIYYSQIVNDFQKGDIAEGYSVSREKKESFPLTVTSAQKNPTAFYLCASSSGSNSYEQYFGPGTRLTVT.

The chain links TRBV9 to TRBJ1-3; no reliable D call. The V gene's germline CDR1 is SGDLS and CDR2 YYNGEE. Trimming cost V 3 bases and J 7 bases, with 20 bases left between them. This CDR3 spans 16 amino acids. The CDR3 nucleotides are TGTGCCAGCAGCGAATCACCCGATAGTGTGCCGAACACCATATATTTT. It yields the protein CASSESPDSVPNTIYF.

This chain connects TRBV29-1 to TRBJ2-7; D possibly corresponds to TRBD1 (6 bases). Germline assignment: CDR1 SQVTM and CDR2 ANQGSEA. V was shortened by 6 bases and J by 1 base, with 13 bases between the two germline ends. The CDR3 contains 13 residues. The CDR3 DNA reads as TGCAGCGTCTCGACAGGACGTTCCTACGAGCAGTACTTC. Residues: CSVSTGRSYEQYF.